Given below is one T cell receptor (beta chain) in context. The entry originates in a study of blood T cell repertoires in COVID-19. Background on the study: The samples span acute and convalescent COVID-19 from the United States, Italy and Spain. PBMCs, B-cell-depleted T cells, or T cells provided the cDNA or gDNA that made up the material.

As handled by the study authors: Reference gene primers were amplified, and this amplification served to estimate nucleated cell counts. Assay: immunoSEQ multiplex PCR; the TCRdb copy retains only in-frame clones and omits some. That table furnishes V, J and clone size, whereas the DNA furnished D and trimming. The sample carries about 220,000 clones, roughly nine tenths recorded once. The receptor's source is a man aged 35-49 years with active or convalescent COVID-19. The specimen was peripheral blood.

CDR3 residues: CASSLAPGQGDGYTF. CDR3 DNA: TGTGCCAGCAGTTTGGCGCCGGGACAGGGGGATGGCTACACCTTC. This chain links TRBV28 with TRBJ1-2, with 11 bases identical to TRBD1. The CDR3 contains 15 residues. Germline trimming cut 3 bases from V and 6 bases from J; bases unmatched to any gene: 6. The germline V gene encodes CDR1 MDHEN and CDR2 SYDVKM.